The 2 T cell receptor beta chains below were found in one sample sequenced in a study of T cells in Graves' hyperthyroidism and ophthalmopathy. The source material, RNA transcripts, was used to amplify TCR beta CDR3 regions. RT-PCR in the first round (using the HTBI primer set) targeted the TCR CDR3. TCRdb independently ran MiXCR on the multiplex PCR reads; one entry per CDR3 protein. The repertoire has a few hundred thousand distinct CDR3 sequences, roughly 14% of them found once; the top ten carry about 7%. The sample taken for sequencing was blood. Every receptor here comes from a woman under 40 with Graves' hyperthyroidism.

The table lists this clonotype with many counts. The chain couples TRBV2 to TRBJ1-1; 7 nucleotides line up with TRBD1. Germline trimming cut 6 bases from V and 2 bases from J; bases unmatched to any gene: 15. The CDR3 runs to 17 residues. Germline CDR1 reads SNHLY; CDR2 reads FYNNEI. The DNA of the CDR3 is TGTGCCAGCAGCCAGGAGCGCCCTGGGACAGCAAACACTGAAGCTTTCTTT. Amino acid sequence: CASSQERPGTANTEAFF.

There are a few counts of this clonotype. This chain connects TRBV4-2 to TRBJ1-6; the match to TRBD1 covers 7 bases. CDR3 length: 16 amino acids. Germline lookup yields CDR1 LGHNA and CDR2 YNFKEQ. V trimming: 1 base; J trimming: 6 bases; junction bases outside the gene matches: 6. This chain's CDR3 is CASSQASGGGNSPLHF. DNA for the CDR3: TGTGCCAGCAGCCAAGCCTCAGGGGGTGGTAATTCACCCCTCCACTTT.